The rows below give T cell receptor beta chains drawn from one sample of a study of cytomegalovirus exposure and HLA in healthy donors. Only in-frame clones appear in the TCRdb table, and some are missing; sequencing was by immunoSEQ multiplex PCR. The repertoire holds 150,000 to 200,000 clones, about 76% seen once, with more than 0.35% in the top ten. Input material: PBMCs. The receptors stem from a male donor in good health and CMV-seropositive. Each CDR3 is given with its conserved first and last residue. A D gene is named only where the DNA matches it firmly. Where a row states a size, it is once, few, many or the class of an expanded clone; other rows omit it.

>TRBJ1-1|.|TRBV6-5|.
CASSYTSGVEAFF
TGTGCCAGCAGTTACACCTCAGGGGTAGAAGCTTTCTTT
>TRBJ1-5|.|TRBV7-8|.
CASSLARVGNQPQHF
TGTGCCAGCAGCTTAGCCAGGGTGGGAAATCAGCCCCAGCATTTT
>TRBJ2-1|.|TRBV10-2|.
CASSRQPNEQFF
TGCGCCAGCAGCCGACAGCCCAATGAGCAGTTCTTC
>TRBJ2-7|TRBD1|TRBV7-3|.
CASSPGTGVDEQYF
TGTGCCAGCAGCCCGGGGACAGGGGTTGACGAGCAGTACTTC
>TRBJ2-7|TRBD2|TRBV6-5|.
CASSARLAGGREQYF
TGTGCCAGCAGTGCAAGACTAGCGGGAGGACGGGAGCAGTACTTC
>TRBJ2-2|TRBD2|TRBV11-2|.
CASSLTSGYTGELFF
TGTGCCAGCAGTTTGACTAGCGGATACACCGGGGAGCTGTTTTTT
>TRBJ1-2|TRBD1|TRBV5-4|.
CASNPDRIYYGYTF
TGTGCCAGCAACCCGGACAGGATCTACTATGGCTACACCTTC
>TRBJ2-7|TRBD1|TRBV29-1|.
CSVTGQGGEQYF
TGCAGCGTTACGGGACAGGGGGGCGAGCAGTACTTC
>TRBJ1-1|.|TRBV5-1|.
CASSRRETNTEAFF
TGCGCCAGCAGCCGGCGGGAGACGAACACTGAAGCTTTCTTT
>TRBJ2-1|.|TRBV18|.
CASSLGIVEGFEQFF
TGTGCCAGCTCCCTCGGGATCGTTGAGGGCTTTGAGCAGTTCTTC
>TRBJ2-7|.|TRBV7-2|.
CASSFGVFYEQYF
TGTGCCAGCAGCTTTGGTGTGTTTTACGAGCAGTACTTC
>TRBJ2-5|TRBD2|TRBV25-1|.
CASSESLAGRQTQYF
TGTGCCAGCAGTGAGTCGCTAGCGGGCAGGCAGACCCAGTACTTC
>TRBJ1-1|.|TRBV28|.
CASSLSRGTEAFF
TGTGCCAGCAGTTTATCGCGGGGGACTGAAGCTTTCTTT
>TRBJ2-7|TRBD1|TRBV28|.
CAIRTGALYEQYF
TGTGCCATCCGGACAGGGGCCCTCTACGAGCAGTACTTC
>TRBJ2-5|.|TRBV9|.
CASSPPGPETQYF
TGTGCCAGCAGCCCCCCGGGTCCGGAGACCCAGTACTTC
>TRBJ2-7|TRBD1|TRBV6-1|.
CASSEPGQVAYEQYF
TGTGCCAGCAGTGAACCGGGACAGGTAGCCTACGAGCAGTACTTC
>TRBJ2-5|.|TRBV29-1|.
CSVVRVRRGGTQYF
TGCAGCGTTGTCCGAGTTCGCCGAGGGGGGACCCAGTACTTC
>TRBJ2-5|TRBD1|TRBV7-9|.
CASSSNRGRAETQYF
TGTGCCAGCAGCTCAAACAGGGGGCGCGCAGAGACCCAGTACTTC
>TRBJ1-5|.|TRBV20-1|.
CSAGQNQPQHF
TGCAGTGCTGGCCAGAATCAGCCCCAGCATTTT
>TRBJ1-5|.|TRBV5-7|.
CASRRGPDNSNQPQHF
TGTGCCAGCAGGCGAGGCCCGGATAATAGCAATCAGCCCCAGCATTTT
>TRBJ2-5|TRBD1|TRBV9|.
CASSPDTGEETQYF
TGTGCCAGCAGCCCAGACACAGGGGAAGAGACCCAGTACTTC
>TRBJ2-5|TRBD1|TRBV5-1|.
CASNEGDRQETQYF
TGCGCCAGCAACGAGGGGGACAGGCAAGAGACCCAGTACTTC
>TRBJ2-3|TRBD2|TRBV27|.
CASRSGTIVLPGTQYF
TGTGCCAGCAGGTCGGGGACTATTGTTCTTCCCGGTACGCAGTATTTT
>TRBJ2-5|TRBD2|TRBV4-2|.
CASSQAARTSAQETQYF
TGTGCCAGCAGCCAAGCGGCTAGGACTAGCGCCCAAGAGACCCAGTACTTC
>TRBJ2-7|.|TRBV30|.
CAWSVQVLYEQYF
TGTGCCTGGAGTGTACAGGTTTTGTACGAGCAGTACTTC
>TRBJ2-2|TRBD2|TRBV27|few
CASSLLVGGGWGTGELFF
TGTGCCAGCAGTTTATTGGTCGGGGGGGGATGGGGCACCGGGGAGCTGTTTTTT
>TRBJ2-5|TRBD2|TRBV7-7|.
CASSPTGGETQYF
TGTGCTAGCAGCCCCACGGGGGGAGAGACCCAGTACTTC
>TRBJ2-1|TRBD2|TRBV7-3|.
CASSKPGLDSQFF
TGTGCCAGCAGCAAGCCGGGACTAGACTCCCAGTTCTTC
>TRBJ2-2|.|TRBV2|.
CASRELDGELFF
TGTGCCAGCAGGGAGCTAGACGGGGAGCTGTTTTTT
>TRBJ1-1|TRBD1|TRBV27|.
CASSLRDRATEAFF
TGTGCCAGCAGTCTACGGGACAGGGCAACTGAAGCTTTCTTT
>TRBJ1-1|.|TRBV6-7|few
CASSRSKTGVLFENTEAFF
TGTGCCAGCAGTCGGTCGAAGACAGGCGTACTCTTTGAGAACACTGAAGCTTTCTTT
>TRBJ2-7|TRBD1|TRBV18|.
CASSLPGQIYEQYF
TGTGCCAGCTCGCTACCGGGACAGATCTACGAGCAGTACTTC
>TRBJ2-3|TRBD1|TRBV6-4|.
CASSDLGQGSSTDTQYF
TGTGCCAGCAGTGATCTTGGACAGGGGAGTAGCACAGATACGCAGTATTTT
>TRBJ2-7|TRBD1|TRBV5-1|.
CASSLGGGPNEQYF
TGCGCCAGCAGCTTGGGAGGGGGCCCGAACGAGCAGTACTTC
>TRBJ2-2|.|TRBV18|.
CASSPPSTPTGELFF
TGTGCCAGCTCACCACCGTCTACTCCCACCGGGGAGCTGTTTTTT